This TCR beta chain came from a study of T-cell reconstitution after alpha-beta-depleted transplantation in children. This clonotype was observed a handful of times. The CDR3 covers 14 residues. Trimming took off 0 bases at V and 3 bases at J, with 7 bases between the two ends. The V gene's germline CDR1 is KGHSH and CDR2 LQKENI. Preparation of the TCRbeta library used unique molecular identifiers. TCRdb itself ran the PCR reads through MiXCR, one entry per CDR3 protein. The repertoire holds some 310,000 distinct CDR3 sequences, with roughly 21% as singletons. The source was PBMCs, mostly from graft donor cells, collected 180 days after TCRalphabeta/CD19-depleted stem cell transplant. The chain employs TRBV18 and TRBJ2-3, with D unclear. The origin of this receptor is a male patient under 18 who had a stem cell transplant for acute lymphoblastic leukemia, so the T cells may come from the graft donor. The CDR3 loop is CASSPPGETDTQYF. In DNA form, the CDR3 reads TGTGCCAGCTCACCACCAGGTGAAACAGATACGCAGTATTTT.